This T cell receptor beta chain came from a study of shared clonotypes between healthy human individuals. Concerning this clone itself: Its antigen is as yet unknown.

As originally analysed: Junction-only sequences without quality scores were provided by ImmunoSEQ, so filtering was different. TCRdb's copy holds only in-frame clones and misses some; the assay was immunoSEQ multiplex PCR. V and J calls and clone size are those listed in that table; D and trimming were worked out from the DNA. The table shows roughly 1,000,000 clones, with approximately 80% occurring only once. Study-wide points: An anticipated effect of sequencing depth on clonotype sharing among donors was recognized.

Sequencing input: memory CD4+ T cells from PBMCs. As for subset: CD45RA-negative fraction. The receptor was isolated from a man between 18 and 29 years old in good health. Some clones in this sample may be carry-over from other donors' samples.

The CDR3 bases are TGTGCCAGCAGCTTAGACCCCTGGGGGGAGCAGTACTTC. It encodes CASSLDPWGEQYF. The chain recombines TRBV11-2 with TRBJ2-7; tentatively, D is TRBD1 or TRBD2 (5 bases each). The CDR3 covers 13 residues. Germline assignment: CDR1 SGHAT and CDR2 FQNNGV. Trimming removed 0 bases at V and 7 bases at J, with 10 bases between.